This T cell receptor beta chain was profiled in a study of blood T cell repertoires in COVID-19. The overall study: Researchers got acute and convalescent COVID-19 samples from the United States, Italy and Spain. PBMCs, B-cell-depleted T cells, or T cells were the source of the cDNA or gDNA that made up the material.

Original handling: Scientists estimated how many nucleated cells there were by amplifying reference gene primers. Sequencing was performed with immunoSEQ multiplex PCR; in TCRdb, only in-frame clones are kept and a portion is missing. That table supplies the V and J calls and clone size; D and trimming were determined from the DNA. The sample includes around 100,000 clones, approximately 80% of them seen just once. The sample was peripheral blood. This sequence originates from a woman aged 70-85 years with acute or convalescent COVID-19.

CDR3 protein: CASSPSGRTFSYNEQFF. For the CDR3, the DNA is TGTGCCAGCAGCCCCAGCGGCAGGACCTTTTCCTACAATGAGCAGTTCTTC. The chain uses TRBV7-9 and TRBJ2-1; weak D call: TRBD2 (5 bases). V lost 5 bases to trimming and J lost 1 base, with 18 bases between them. The CDR3 spans 17 residues. CDR1 and CDR2 (germline): SEHNR, FQNEAQ (reference sequence).